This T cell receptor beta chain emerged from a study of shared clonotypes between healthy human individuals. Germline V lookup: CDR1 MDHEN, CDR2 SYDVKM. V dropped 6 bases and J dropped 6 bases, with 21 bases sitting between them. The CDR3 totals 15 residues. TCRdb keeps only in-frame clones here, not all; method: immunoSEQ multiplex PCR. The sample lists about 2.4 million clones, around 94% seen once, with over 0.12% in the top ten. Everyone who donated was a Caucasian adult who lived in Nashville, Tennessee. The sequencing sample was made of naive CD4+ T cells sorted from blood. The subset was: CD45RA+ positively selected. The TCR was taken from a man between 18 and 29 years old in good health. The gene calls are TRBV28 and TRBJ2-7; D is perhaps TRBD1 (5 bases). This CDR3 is CASSAAWGTIREQYF. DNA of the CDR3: TGTGCCAGCAGCGCAGCGTGGGGCACCATTCGCGAGCAGTACTTC.